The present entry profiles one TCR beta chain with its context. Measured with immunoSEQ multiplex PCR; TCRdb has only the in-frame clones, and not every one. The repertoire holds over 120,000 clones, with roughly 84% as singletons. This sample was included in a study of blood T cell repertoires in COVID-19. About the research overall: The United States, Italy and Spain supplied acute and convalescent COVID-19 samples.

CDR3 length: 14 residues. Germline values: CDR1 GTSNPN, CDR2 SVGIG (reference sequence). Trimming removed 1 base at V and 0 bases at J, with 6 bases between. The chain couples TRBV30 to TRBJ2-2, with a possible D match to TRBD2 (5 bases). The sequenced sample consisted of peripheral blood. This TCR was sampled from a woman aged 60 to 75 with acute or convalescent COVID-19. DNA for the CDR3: TGTGCCTGGAGTGAACTAGCGAACACCGGGGAGCTGTTTTTT. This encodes CAWSELANTGELFF.